The text below deals with one T cell receptor beta chain. Nominally healthy donors provided the samples, though records likely missed some immune exposures. These data originate in a study of cytomegalovirus exposure and HLA in healthy donors. The germline V gene has CDR1 KGHSH and CDR2 LQKENI. V was clipped by 3 bases and J by 3 bases, with 14 bases between them. The CDR3 runs 15 residues. The PCR used 60 Vbeta and 13 Jbeta primers. The protocol was immunoSEQ multiplex PCR, while the TCRdb copy is restricted to in-frame clones and leaves out a portion. The repertoire has approximately 100,000 clones, about two thirds of them found once; the top ten carry 2.5% to 3%.

This rearrangement joins TRBV18 to TRBJ1-1; D is undetermined. The source of this sequence is a female donor in good health and CMV-seronegative. Material: PBMCs. The CDR3 DNA reads TGTGCCAGCTCACCTAATACAGCTACCTACACTGAAGCTTTCTTT. Residues: CASSPNTATYTEAFF. Based on the CDR3 plus reference TRBV18 and TRBJ1-1, the full variable domain is NAGVMQNPRHLVRRRGQEARLRCSPMKGHSHVYWYRQLPEEGLKFMVYLQKENIIDESGMPKERFSAEFPKEGPSILRIQQVVRGDSAAYFCASSPNTATYTEAFFGQGTRLTVV.